This passage covers 18 T cell receptor beta chains from one sample sequenced in a study of T cell repertoires in cytomegalovirus infection. TCRdb passed the reads through MiXCR, listing each CDR3 protein once. Of fewer than 550,000 distinct CDR3 sequences detected, around 11% appear once; the ten largest clones hold around 9.6%. The source material was PBMCs. The receptor set was obtained from a human donor in good health (CMV status not recorded). Some clones in this sample may be carry-over from other donors' samples.

This clonotype was observed many times. The V gene is TRBV5-4, the J gene TRBJ2-5; possibly TRBD1 or TRBD2 for D (5 bases each). Trimming stripped 4 bases from V and 2 bases from J, with 9 bases between. In germline, CDR1 is SGHNT, CDR2 YYREEE (reference sequence). This CDR3 is 13 amino acids long. The CDR3 DNA follows: TGTGCCAGCAGCCCCAGGGAGCAAGAGACCCAGTACTTC. It encodes CASSPREQETQYF. The whole variable domain, remainder taken from reference TRBV5-4 and TRBJ2-5, is ETGVTQSPTHLIKTRGQQVTLRCSSQSGHNTVSWYQQALGQGPQFIFQYYREEENGRGNFPPRFSGLQFPNYSSELNVNALELDDSALYLCASSPREQETQYFGPGTRLLVL.

This clonotype has just a few counts. The chain is built from TRBV11-1 and TRBJ1-1, with a possible D match to TRBD1 (5 bases). CDR3 length equals 13 residues. V gave up 2 bases and J gave up 8 bases, with 12 bases separating them. In germline, CDR1 is SGHAT, CDR2 FQDESV (reference sequence). CDR3 sequence (DNA): TGTGCCAGCAGCTTATGGAGGGGTATCGAAGCTTTCTTT. Translated: CASSLWRGIEAFF.

This clonotype was found many times. The chain uses TRBV10-1 and TRBJ2-1; the D gene is possibly TRBD2 (5 bases). Trimming pared 2 bases from V and 6 bases from J, leaving 17 bases between. The CDR3 has 16 amino acids. CDR1 WNHNN and CDR2 SYGVQD come from the germline V gene (reference sequence). As DNA, the CDR3 is TGCGCCAGCAGTGAGAGGAGCGAGGGCATGGGCAATGAGCAGTTCTTC. Translated: CASSERSEGMGNEQFF.

The chain employs TRBV15 and TRBJ2-5, with a possible D match to TRBD2 (6 bases). This CDR3 has 16 amino acids. Germline lookup yields CDR1 LNHNV and CDR2 YYDKDF (reference sequence). The V and J ends lost 1 base and 1 base respectively, with 13 bases between them. CDR3 in amino acids: CATSRAGPGVQETQYF. The DNA for the CDR3 is TGTGCCACCAGCAGAGCCGGCCCGGGGGTCCAAGAGACCCAGTACTTC.

This clonotype was found many times. The genes are TRBV20-1 and TRBJ2-1; D remains ambiguous. Trimming took 5 bases from V and 0 from J, leaving 5 bases between them. This CDR3 spans 12 amino acids. CDR1 and CDR2 from the germline V gene are DFQATT and SNEGSKA (reference sequence). CDR3 region: CSAWSSYNEQFF. The CDR3 nucleotides read TGCAGTGCTTGGAGCTCCTACAATGAGCAGTTCTTC.

This clonotype was seen many times. The chain employs TRBV20-1 and TRBJ2-1; no definite D call. In germline, CDR1 is DFQATT, CDR2 SNEGSKA (reference sequence). This CDR3 is built from 13 residues. Trimming stripped 0 bases from V and 10 bases from J, with 13 bases between. The CDR3 sequence: CSARDRSAGEQFF. CDR3 nucleotide sequence: TGCAGTGCTAGAGATCGGTCGGCCGGGGAGCAGTTCTTC.

The chain joins TRBV20-1 to TRBJ2-7; no firm D call. This CDR3 spans 15 amino acids. Germline CDR1 and CDR2: DFQATT and SNEGSKA (reference sequence). V lost 0 bases and J lost 0, with 12 bases in between. The CDR3 here is CSARDGARSSYEQYF. The CDR3 region has the DNA TGCAGTGCTAGAGATGGCGCACGGAGCTCCTACGAGCAGTACTTC.

Comments on this clonotype: This may be a read error, as it is one base from a much larger clone. J is TRBJ2-7 and V is TRBV30, with D possibly TRBD1 on 6 matching bases. V lost 8 bases and J lost 1, with 9 bases in between. This CDR3 contains 11 residues. Germline V gene lookup returns CDR1 GTSNPN and CDR2 SVGIG (reference sequence). The CDR3 loop is CARGQSYEQYF. As DNA, the CDR3 is TGTGCCCGCGGACAGTCCTACGAGCAGTACTTC.

The DNA of the CDR3 is TGTGCCAGTAGCACCGCGGGGGACAATGACTATGGCTACACCTTC. This codes for CASSTAGDNDYGYTF. The gene calls are TRBV19 and TRBJ1-2, with D perhaps matching TRBD1 (6 bases). The germline V and J ends were trimmed by 6 bases and 3 bases, with 17 bases remaining between them. CDR3 length: 15 residues. Per germline, CDR1 LNHDA and CDR2 SQIVND (reference sequence).

The sample holds a few counts of this clonotype. This chain joins TRBV7-9 and TRBJ2-7, with TRBD1 identical over 12 bases. Germline V lookup: CDR1 SEHNR, CDR2 FQNEAQ (reference sequence). This CDR3 is built from 15 residues. V was clipped by 4 bases and J by 7 bases; unmatched bases: 8. The CDR3 DNA is TGTGCCAGCAGCTCACCGGGACAGGGGGCCGGGGAGCAGTACTTC. Encoded protein: CASSSPGQGAGEQYF.

This clonotype was counted ten times or more. V usage is TRBV12-3 or TRBV12-4 and J usage is TRBJ1-5; tentative D call: TRBD1 (5 bases). Trimming took 5 bases from V and 8 from J, leaving 10 bases between them. This CDR3 has 12 residues. As DNA, the CDR3 is TGTGCCAGCAGTGAGGGGTCGAAGCCCCAGCATTTT. Its translation: CASSEGSKPQHF.

Many counts were recorded for this clonotype. The chain is built from TRBV7-9 and TRBJ1-5; maybe TRBD1 (6 bases). V lost 4 bases and J lost 5, with 6 bases in between. Germline loops: CDR1 SEHNR, CDR2 FQNEAQ (reference sequence). CDR3 size: 12 residues. The CDR3 sequence: CASSSGDQPQHF. The CDR3 nucleotides are TGTGCCAGCAGCTCAGGGGATCAGCCCCAGCATTTT.

The chain carries TRBV9 and TRBJ2-2, with 9 bases lining up with TRBD2. J was trimmed by 0 bases and V by 1 base; bases with no gene match: 10. This CDR3 has 19 amino acids. Germline CDR1 and CDR2: SGDLS and YYNGEE. The CDR3 region is CASSVPASGDASNTGELFF. The CDR3 DNA sequence: TGTGCCAGCAGCGTACCAGCTAGCGGGGACGCTTCGAACACCGGGGAGCTGTTTTTT.

The chain uses TRBV6-5 and TRBJ2-1; 11 bases match TRBD2. The junction had 8 bases not matched to a gene; V was cut back by 2 bases and J by 8 bases. The germline V gene has CDR1 MNHEY and CDR2 SVGAGI. The CDR3 is made up of 16 amino acids. CDR3 bases: TGTGCCAGCAGTTACACCACTAGCGGGAGAGGACATGAGCAGTTCTTC. Its protein is CASSYTTSGRGHEQFF.

J is TRBJ1-5 and V is TRBV6-1; D possibly corresponds to TRBD1 (5 bases). CDR1 MNHNS and CDR2 SASEGT come from the germline V gene. Trimming shortened V by 5 bases and J by 1 base, and 21 bases separated the two germline ends. This CDR3 has 18 amino acids. CDR3 sequence: CASSHGGVGPHSNQPQHF. The CDR3 nucleotides are TGTGCCAGCAGTCACGGGGGGGTAGGACCCCACAGCAATCAGCCCCAGCATTTT.

In this sample, this clonotype turned up many times. The chain combines TRBV12-3 or TRBV12-4 with TRBJ2-1; TRBD2 aligns across 7 bases. The CDR3 loop spans 18 amino acids. With V trimmed by 7 bases and J by 2 bases, 17 bases remained unmatched. The CDR3 region has the DNA TGTGCCAGCACCCAGAAGTTTTGGGGCGGGAGCACCTACAATGAGCAGTTCTTC. Translation gives CASTQKFWGGSTYNEQFF.

This clonotype was seen only a few times. V gene TRBV20-1 combines with J gene TRBJ1-1, with a weak D call TRBD1 (6 bases). In germline, CDR1 is DFQATT, CDR2 SNEGSKA (reference sequence). V lost 1 base to trimming and J lost 4 bases, with 19 bases between them. This CDR3 is built from 16 residues. In DNA, the CDR3 is TGCAGTGCTAGAGCCCGGGGGGGCAGGGTCTCCACTGAAGCTTTCTTT. This translates into CSARARGGRVSTEAFF.

This clonotype was seen a few times. The chain carries TRBV25-1 and TRBJ1-4; D remains ambiguous. The germline gives CDR1 MGHDK, CDR2 SYGVNS. The CDR3 extends over 16 amino acids. V was trimmed by 2 bases and J by 5 bases, leaving 15 bases between them. This chain's CDR3 is CASSETYTERNEKLFF. CDR3 nucleotides: TGTGCCAGCAGTGAAACCTACACAGAGCGAAATGAAAAACTGTTTTTT.